This is a list of T cell receptor beta chains from one sample in a study of blood T cell repertoires in COVID-19. The table came from immunoSEQ multiplex PCR; TCRdb's copy has only in-frame clones and leaves some out. This table holds 140,000 to 150,000 clones, roughly 79% found once. Sample: peripheral blood. Receptors were obtained from a human donor in a cohort sampled during active COVID-19. The CDR3 runs from the conserved cysteine through the conserved F or W. The D gene is left open where the match is weak. Where a row states a size, it is once, few, many or the class of an expanded clone; other rows omit it.

v_call	clone_size	j_call	d_call	cdr3_aa	cdr3_nt
TRBV6-5	NA	TRBJ1-5	TRBD1	CASNPGQGRPQHF	TGTGCCAGCAACCCGGGACAGGGTCGGCCCCAGCATTTT
TRBV11-1	NA	TRBJ2-7	TRBD1	CASTRQGSYEQYF	TGTGCCAGCACCCGACAGGGGTCCTACGAGCAGTACTTC
TRBV23-1	NA	TRBJ2-7	NA	CASRILTAPATYEQYF	TGCGCCAGCAGGATTTTAACAGCCCCGGCCACCTACGAGCAGTACTTC
TRBV6-5	NA	TRBJ1-1	NA	CASWAGGGNTEAFF	TGTGCCAGCTGGGCTGGGGGGGGGAACACTGAAGCTTTCTTT
TRBV4-1	few	TRBJ1-5	NA	CASSQGGFVVSNQPQHF	TGCGCCAGCAGCCAGGGAGGGTTTGTTGTTAGCAATCAGCCCCAGCATTTT
TRBV27	NA	TRBJ1-4	TRBD1	CASSSFPDRGTNEKLFF	TGTGCCAGCAGTTCGTTCCCGGACAGGGGGACTAATGAAAAACTGTTTTTT
TRBV7-9	NA	TRBJ1-2	TRBD1	CASSLAYGTGVYGYTF	TGTGCCAGCAGCTTAGCTTATGGGACAGGAGTTTATGGCTACACCTTC
TRBV7-8	NA	TRBJ2-7	NA	CASRVRDTAYEQYF	TGTGCCAGCAGAGTCCGGGACACCGCCTACGAGCAGTACTTC
TRBV4-1	NA	TRBJ1-5	TRBD1	CASSQGWQGVQPQHF	TGCGCCAGCAGCCAAGGATGGCAGGGGGTTCAGCCCCAGCATTTT
TRBV28	NA	TRBJ2-7	NA	CASSPPSRAGFYEQYF	TGTGCCAGCAGTCCGCCTAGTCGAGCCGGGTTCTACGAGCAGTACTTC
TRBV6-2/TRBV6-3	NA	TRBJ2-7	NA	CASSLVGTEQYF	TGTGCCAGCAGTCTGGTGGGGACTGAGCAGTACTTC